The T cell receptor (beta chain) described here comes from a study of cytomegalovirus exposure and HLA in healthy donors. Whole-study findings and limits: The likely explanation for a cluster of highly shared sequence variants was sequencing artifact. No immune exposure information besides CMV serostatus was available. As was reported, the classifier diagnosed cytomegalovirus status with high specificity and sensitivity. Analysis performed later showed TCR beta chains linked to HLA being more clonally expanded than equally common others.

60 Vbeta and 13 Jbeta primers were used in PCR. This table comes from immunoSEQ multiplex PCR, and its TCRdb copy is limited to in-frame clones, with some not included. The table has about 98,000 clones, roughly 81% seen once; the top ten hold roughly 1.5%. A note on this clone: No antigen is known for it.

The CDR3 is made up of 15 amino acids. The trim removed 2 bases at V and 5 bases at J, leaving 4 bases unmatched. The germline V gene encodes CDR1 SGDLS and CDR2 YYNGEE. This rearrangement joins TRBV9 to TRBJ2-2; 9 nucleotides line up with TRBD2. The sequence was obtained from a man aged 35-49 years in good health and CMV-seronegative. Specimen: PBMCs. CDR3 region: CASSVLTSGTGELFF. The CDR3 region has the DNA TGTGCCAGCAGCGTGTTGACTAGCGGTACCGGGGAGCTGTTTTTT.